Below are 12 T cell receptor beta chains sequenced from a single sample in a study of blood T cell repertoires in COVID-19. This table comes from immunoSEQ multiplex PCR, and its TCRdb copy is limited to in-frame clones, with some not included. The sample holds 95,000 to 150,000 clones, approximately 90% seen once. The source material was peripheral blood. The source of these receptors is a man between 45 and 60 years old with COVID-19, enrolled during active disease.

About this clone itself: Additional DNA sequences in this sample encode the identical CDR3. The CDR3 reads CASSPGTSGYNEQFF. For the CDR3, the DNA is TGCGCCAGCAGCCCCGGGACTAGCGGATACAATGAGCAGTTCTTC. The rearrangement links TRBV5-1 to TRBJ2-1, with 11 positions matching TRBD2. Germline trimming cut 4 bases from V and 4 bases from J; bases unmatched to any gene: 4. The CDR3 sequence is 15 residues long. The germline CDR1 and CDR2 sequences are SGHRS and YFSETQ.

This chain joins TRBV6-5 and TRBJ2-5; 8 nucleotides agree with TRBD1. Germline assignment: CDR1 MNHEY and CDR2 SVGAGI. This CDR3 contains 14 residues. V lost 8 bases, J lost 4 bases, and 9 bases stayed unmatched. The CDR3 here is CASGLDRVVETQYF. The CDR3 DNA reads TGTGCCAGCGGCTTGGACAGGGTTGTAGAGACCCAGTACTTC.

The chain recombines TRBV7-9 with TRBJ2-1, with a tentative D call TRBD2 (6 bases). In germline, CDR1 is SEHNR, CDR2 FQNEAQ (reference sequence). Trimming took 1 base from V and 11 from J, leaving 18 bases between them. The CDR3 has 15 residues. The CDR3 sequence is CASSLDRGRPTQQFF. In DNA form, the CDR3 reads TGTGCCAGCAGCTTAGATCGAGGGAGGCCAACCCAGCAGTTCTTC.

V is TRBV5-1 and J is TRBJ2-1; 9 bases align to TRBD2. The CDR3 sequence is 15 residues long. V trimming: 5 bases; J trimming: 8 bases; junction bases outside the gene matches: 11. CDR1 and CDR2 from the germline V gene are SGHRS and YFSETQ. CDR3 bases: TGCGCCAGCAGAAGGACCGGCGGGGGGGACTATGAGCAGTTCTTC. This codes for CASRRTGGGDYEQFF.

The chain couples TRBV7-9 to TRBJ2-4; 9 bases fit TRBD1. CDR3 length equals 16 residues. V was clipped by 5 bases and J by 4 bases; unmatched bases: 9. Germline lookup yields CDR1 SEHNR and CDR2 FQNEAQ (reference sequence). The CDR3, as DNA: TGTGCCAGCAGCCCTCCCGGGACAGGGAGAAAAAACATTCAGTACTTC. Encoded protein: CASSPPGTGRKNIQYF. Using reference TRBV7-9 and TRBJ2-4 for the parts outside the CDR3, the full variable domain is DTGVSQNPRHKITKRGQNVTFRCDPISEHNRLYWYRQTLGQGPEFLTYFQNEAQLEKSRLLSDRFSAERPKGSFSTLEIQRTEQGDSAMYLCASSPPGTGRKNIQYFGAGTRLSVL.

This clone has a handful of counts. The gene calls are TRBV7-7 and TRBJ2-2, with a tentative D call TRBD2 (5 bases). This CDR3 region has 14 residues. The ends were cut back, 5 bases at V and 4 bases at J, with 11 bases in the middle. The V gene's germline CDR1 is SSHAT and CDR2 FNYEAQ (reference sequence). In DNA, the CDR3 is TGTGCCAGCAGCCAACTAGTAGCCACCGGGGAGCTGTTTTTT. Translated, it gives CASSQLVATGELFF.

The genes are TRBV27 and TRBJ2-3; D ambiguous. Germline CDR1 and CDR2: MNHEY and SMNVEV (reference sequence). Trimming took 3 bases from V and 2 from J, leaving 9 bases between them. This CDR3 comprises 14 residues. The CDR3 loop is CASSFGGITDTQYF. CDR3 nucleotide sequence: TGTGCCAGCAGTTTTGGCGGAATCACAGATACGCAGTATTTT.

The chain uses TRBV18 and TRBJ2-3; TRBD1 might be the D (6 bases). Per the germline V gene, CDR1 is KGHSH and CDR2 is LQKENI. This CDR3 has 15 amino acids. With 1 base removed from V and 2 bases from J, the gap between germline ends came to 10 bases. CDR3 loop: CASSPRQDSTDTQYF. As DNA, the CDR3 is TGTGCCAGCTCACCACGACAGGACTCCACAGATACGCAGTATTTT.

The gene calls are TRBV5-6 and TRBJ1-2; D may be TRBD1 (5 bases). V was shortened by 2 bases and J by 4 bases, with 9 bases between the two germline ends. The CDR3 length is 13 residues. Looked up from germline, CDR1 is SGHDT and CDR2 is YYEEEE. Written as DNA, the CDR3 is TGTGCCAGCAGCTTCCCAGGGATCTATGGCTACACCTTC. Encoded protein: CASSFPGIYGYTF.

The chain recombines TRBV19 with TRBJ2-1; no clear D gene. Trimming left V 5 bases short and J 5 bases short, with 13 bases between. The CDR3 is 14 amino acids. Germline V CDR1 and CDR2: LNHDA, SQIVND (reference sequence). The CDR3 protein is CASSRDWLDNEQFF. DNA for the CDR3: TGTGCCAGTAGTCGAGACTGGTTGGACAATGAGCAGTTCTTC.

This chain connects TRBV27 to TRBJ1-2; possible D gene TRBD1, 5 bases. CDR1 and CDR2 (germline): MNHEY, SMNVEV (reference sequence). There are 11 residues in the CDR3. Trimming took off 8 bases at V and 8 bases at J, with 12 bases between the two ends. Here the CDR3 reads CASGQGYGYTF. In DNA form, the CDR3 reads TGTGCCAGCGGTCAGGGTTACGGCTACACCTTC.

The V call is TRBV5-1, the J call TRBJ2-5, with TRBD2 matching 7 bases. The CDR3 consists of 13 residues. The V and J ends lost 4 bases and 7 bases, in that order; junction bases with no gene match: 7. Germline V CDR1 and CDR2: SGHRS, YFSETQ. CDR3 sequence: CASSPGGEGTQYF. CDR3 bases: TGCGCCAGCAGCCCCGGAGGGGAGGGGACCCAGTACTTC.